What follows is one T cell receptor beta chain and its context. This CDR3 has 11 residues. V was trimmed by 4 bases and J by 11 bases, leaving 11 bases between them. Germline V gives CDR1 MGHDK, CDR2 SYGVNS. Donors gave roughly 10 milliliters of peripheral blood apiece. No fewer than 5 micrograms of total RNA were isolated from every sample. This entry belongs to a study of blood T cells in healthy people across ages. It was with a sample-barcoded 5' primer and a J-beta primer mix that a second PCR of roughly 7 to 12 cycles was run. TCRdb redid the calling of the 5' RACE reads with MiXCR, one entry per CDR3 protein. The repertoire holds 700,000 to 950,000 distinct CDR3 sequences, with 43% as singletons.

The material sequenced was blood. The V call is TRBV25-1, the J call TRBJ1-1; D gene uncertain. The source is a woman aged 55-75 years in good health. The CDR3: CASSVSGQAFF. The CDR3 coding sequence is TGTGCCAGCAGTGTTTCCGGGCAGGCTTTCTTT.